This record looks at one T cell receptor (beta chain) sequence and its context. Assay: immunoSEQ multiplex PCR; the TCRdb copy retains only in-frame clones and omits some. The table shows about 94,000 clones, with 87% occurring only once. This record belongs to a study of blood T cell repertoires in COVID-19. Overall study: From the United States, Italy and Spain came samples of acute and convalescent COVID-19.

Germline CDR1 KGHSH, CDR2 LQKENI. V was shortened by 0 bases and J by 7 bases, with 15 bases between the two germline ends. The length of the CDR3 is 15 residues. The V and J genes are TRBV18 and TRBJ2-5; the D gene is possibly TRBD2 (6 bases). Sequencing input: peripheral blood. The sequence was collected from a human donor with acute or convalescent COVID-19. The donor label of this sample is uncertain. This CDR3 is CASSPPETRIGTQYF. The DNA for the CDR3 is TGTGCCAGCTCACCACCGGAGACTAGGATCGGGACCCAGTACTTC.